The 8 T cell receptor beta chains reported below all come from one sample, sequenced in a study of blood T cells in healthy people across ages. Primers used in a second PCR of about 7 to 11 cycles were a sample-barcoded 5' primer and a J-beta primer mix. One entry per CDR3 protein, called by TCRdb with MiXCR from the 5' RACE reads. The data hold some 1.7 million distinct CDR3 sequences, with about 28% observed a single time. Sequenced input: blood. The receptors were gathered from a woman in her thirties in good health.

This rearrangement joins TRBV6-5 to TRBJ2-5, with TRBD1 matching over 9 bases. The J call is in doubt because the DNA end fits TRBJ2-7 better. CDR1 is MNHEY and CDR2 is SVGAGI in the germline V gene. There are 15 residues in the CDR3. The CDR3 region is CASRESGQGRYEQYF. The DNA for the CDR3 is TGTGCCAGCAGGGAGTCGGGACAGGGACGATACGAGCAGTACTTC.

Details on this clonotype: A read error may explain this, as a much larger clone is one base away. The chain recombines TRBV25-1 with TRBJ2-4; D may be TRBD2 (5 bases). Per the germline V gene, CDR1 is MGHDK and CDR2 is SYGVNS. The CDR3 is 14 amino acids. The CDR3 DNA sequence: TGTGCCGGCAGAGGGAAGGTAGCCAAAAACATTCAGTACTTC. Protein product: CAGRGKVAKNIQYF.

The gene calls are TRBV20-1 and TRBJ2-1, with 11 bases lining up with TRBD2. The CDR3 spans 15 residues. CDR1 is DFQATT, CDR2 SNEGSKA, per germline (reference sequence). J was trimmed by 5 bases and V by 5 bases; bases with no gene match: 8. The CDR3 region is CSAPHSGLADNEQFF. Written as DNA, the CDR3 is TGCAGTGCTCCCCACTCGGGACTAGCGGACAATGAGCAGTTCTTC.

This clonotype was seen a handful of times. The CDR3 is CASSLDNWATQYF. Written as DNA, the CDR3 is TGCGCCAGCAGCTTGGATAACTGGGCAACGCAGTATTTT. This chain joins TRBV5-1 and TRBJ2-3, with D uncertain. The CDR3 totals 13 residues. Trimming stripped 0 bases from V and 9 bases from J, with 11 bases between. The germline V gene encodes CDR1 SGHRS and CDR2 YFSETQ.

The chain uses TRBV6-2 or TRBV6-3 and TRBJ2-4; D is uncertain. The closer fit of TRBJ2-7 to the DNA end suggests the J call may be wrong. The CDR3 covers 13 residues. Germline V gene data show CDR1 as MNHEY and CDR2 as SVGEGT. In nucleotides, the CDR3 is TGTGCCAGCAGTTACTCCCGGGCGTTCGAGCAGTACTTC. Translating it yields CASSYSRAFEQYF.

The CDR3 here is CASSPGGFLGYTF. CDR3 nucleotides: TGTGCCAGCAGCCCGGGCGGGTTCTTAGGCTACACCTTC. The chain recombines TRBV7-2 with TRBJ1-2; D call uncertain. CDR3 length: 13 amino acids. V was shortened by 5 bases and J by 8 bases, with 15 bases between the two germline ends. Germline loops: CDR1 SGHTA, CDR2 FQGNSA. The full variable domain, its missing parts supplied by reference TRBV7-2 and TRBJ1-2, is GAGVSQSPSNKVTEKGKDVELRCDPISGHTALYWYRQSLGQGLEFLIYFQGNSAPDKSGLPSDRFSAERTGGSVSTLTIQRTQQEDSAVYLCASSPGGFLGYTFGSGTRLTVV.

CDR3 DNA: TGTGCCATCAGTAGGACTAGCGGGATGACCGAGACCCAGTACTTC. It specifies CAISRTSGMTETQYF. The chain has TRBV10-3 and TRBJ2-5, with 12 bases aligning to TRBD2. The V gene's germline CDR1 is ENHRY and CDR2 SYGVKD. The CDR3 has 15 amino acids. V lost 5 bases, J lost 5 bases, and 6 bases stayed unmatched.

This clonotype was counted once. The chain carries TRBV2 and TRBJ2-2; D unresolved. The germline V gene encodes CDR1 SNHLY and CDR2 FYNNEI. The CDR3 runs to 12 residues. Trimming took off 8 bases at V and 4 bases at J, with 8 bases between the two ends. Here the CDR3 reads CASVPGTGELFF. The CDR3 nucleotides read TGTGCCAGCGTTCCGGGCACCGGGGAGCTGTTTTTT.